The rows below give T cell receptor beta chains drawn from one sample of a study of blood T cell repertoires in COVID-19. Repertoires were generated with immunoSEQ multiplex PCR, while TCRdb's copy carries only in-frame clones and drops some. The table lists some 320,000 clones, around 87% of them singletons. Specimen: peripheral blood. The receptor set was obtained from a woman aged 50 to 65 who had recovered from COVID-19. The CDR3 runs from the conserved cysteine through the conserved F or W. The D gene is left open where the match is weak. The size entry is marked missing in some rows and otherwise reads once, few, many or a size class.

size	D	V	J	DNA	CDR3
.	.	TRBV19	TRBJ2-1	TGTGCCAGTAGTACCTCTGGCGGGTATGAGCAGTTCTTC	CASSTSGGYEQFF
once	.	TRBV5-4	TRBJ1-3	TGTGCCAGCAGCTTGGGCGGACTTCGCTCTGGAAACACCATATATTTT	CASSLGGLRSGNTIYF
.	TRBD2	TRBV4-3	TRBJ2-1	TGCGCCAGCAGCCAAGATTGGCGGGGGGGACCCTACAATGAGCAGTTCTTC	CASSQDWRGGPYNEQFF
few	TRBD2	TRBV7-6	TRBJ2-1	TGTGCCAGCAGCTTAAGCTCTTCGGGCGGGAGCTCCTACAATGAGCAGTTCTTC	CASSLSSSGGSSYNEQFF
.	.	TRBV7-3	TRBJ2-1	TGTGCCAGCAGCTTAGCCGCTAGTATGTCATCACGGGAGCAGTTCTTC	CASSLAASMSSREQFF
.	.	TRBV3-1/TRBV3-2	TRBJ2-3	TGTGCCAGCAGCCAAGCCGGGACAAGCACAGATACGCAGTATTTT	CASSQAGTSTDTQYF
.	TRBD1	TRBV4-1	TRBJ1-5	TGCGCCAGCAGCCAATCTACCGGGACAGGATTCAATCAGCCCCAGCATTTT	CASSQSTGTGFNQPQHF
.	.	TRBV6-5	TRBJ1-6	TGTGCCAGCAGTTATTCGGGGGGCAATTCACCCCTCCACTTT	CASSYSGGNSPLHF
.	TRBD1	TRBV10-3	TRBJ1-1	TGTGCCATCAGTGGGGACAGGGGTTCTGACACTGAAGCTTTCTTT	CAISGDRGSDTEAFF
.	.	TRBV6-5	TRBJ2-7	TGTGCCAGCAGTTACAGGGGGAGGGAGTACTTC	CASSYRGREYF
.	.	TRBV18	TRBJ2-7	TGTGCCAGCTCACCTCCCCGGACGGGAGCTTCCTACGAGCAGTACTTC	CASSPPRTGASYEQYF
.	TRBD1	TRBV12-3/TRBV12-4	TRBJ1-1	TGTGCCAGCACCTGGACAGGGGGGGACGCTTTCTTT	CASTWTGGDAFF
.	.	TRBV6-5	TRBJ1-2	TGTGCCAGCAGACAGGGATTTGGCTACACCTTC	CASRQGFGYTF
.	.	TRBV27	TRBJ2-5	TGTGCCAGCAGCCCCGAGGCAGGGAGGATACAAGAGACCCAGTACTTC	CASSPEAGRIQETQYF
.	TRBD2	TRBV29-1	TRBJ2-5	TGCAGCGTTGAGGGACTAGCGGGGGCGACATGGGAGACCCAGTACTTC	CSVEGLAGATWETQYF
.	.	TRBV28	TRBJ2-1	TGTGCCAGCAGTCCGCCCGGGAATGAGCAGTTCTTC	CASSPPGNEQFF